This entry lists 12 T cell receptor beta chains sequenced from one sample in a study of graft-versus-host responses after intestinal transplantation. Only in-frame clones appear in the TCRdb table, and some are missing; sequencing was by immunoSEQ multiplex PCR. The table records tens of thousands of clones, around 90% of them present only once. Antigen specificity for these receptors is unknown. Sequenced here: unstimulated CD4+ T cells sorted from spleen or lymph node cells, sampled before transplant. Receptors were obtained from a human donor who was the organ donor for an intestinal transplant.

CDR3 in amino acids: CASSEGLATYVGTQYF. The CDR3 DNA is TGTGCCAGCAGTGAAGGACTAGCGACATACGTAGGGACCCAGTACTTC. This chain connects TRBV6-1 to TRBJ2-5, with TRBD2 identical over 8 bases. The germline CDR1 and CDR2 sequences are MNHNS and SASEGT. The CDR3 is made up of 16 amino acids. V gave up 1 base and J gave up 7 bases; unmatched junction bases: 11.

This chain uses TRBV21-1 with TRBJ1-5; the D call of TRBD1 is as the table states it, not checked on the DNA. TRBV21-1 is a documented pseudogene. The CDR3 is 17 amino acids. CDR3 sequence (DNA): TGTGCCAGCAGTGAGTTATCGACAGCCATTGCCAATCAGCCCCAGCATTTT. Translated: CASSELSTAIANQPQHF.

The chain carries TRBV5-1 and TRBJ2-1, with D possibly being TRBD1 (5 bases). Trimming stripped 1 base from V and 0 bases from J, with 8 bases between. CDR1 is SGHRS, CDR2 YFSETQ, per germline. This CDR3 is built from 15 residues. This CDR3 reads CASSLQGYSYNEQFF. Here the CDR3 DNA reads TGCGCCAGCAGCTTGCAGGGCTACTCCTACAATGAGCAGTTCTTC.

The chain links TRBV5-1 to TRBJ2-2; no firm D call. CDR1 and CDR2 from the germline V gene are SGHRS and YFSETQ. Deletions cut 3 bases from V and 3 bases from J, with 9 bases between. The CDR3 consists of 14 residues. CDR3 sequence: CASSSRSDTGELFF. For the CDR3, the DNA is TGCGCCAGCAGCTCAAGGAGTGACACCGGGGAGCTGTTTTTT. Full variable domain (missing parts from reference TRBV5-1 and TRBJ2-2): KAGVTQTPRYLIKTRGQQVTLSCSPISGHRSVSWYQQTPGQGLQFLFEYFSETQRNKGNFPGRFSGRQFSNSRSEMNVSTLELGDSALYLCASSSRSDTGELFFGEGSRLTVL.

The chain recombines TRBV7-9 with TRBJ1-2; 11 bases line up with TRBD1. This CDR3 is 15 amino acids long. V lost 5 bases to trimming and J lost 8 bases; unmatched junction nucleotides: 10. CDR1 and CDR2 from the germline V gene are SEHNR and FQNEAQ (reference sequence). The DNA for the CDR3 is TGTGCCAGCAGCGCCCGGACAGGGGGCGCGGGCGGCTACACCTTC. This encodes CASSARTGGAGGYTF.

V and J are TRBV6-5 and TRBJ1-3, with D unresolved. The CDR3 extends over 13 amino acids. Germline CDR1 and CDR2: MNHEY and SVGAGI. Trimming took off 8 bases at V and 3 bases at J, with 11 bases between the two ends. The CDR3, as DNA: TGTGCCAGCCGACTCTTACTTGGAAACACCATATATTTT. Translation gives CASRLLLGNTIYF.

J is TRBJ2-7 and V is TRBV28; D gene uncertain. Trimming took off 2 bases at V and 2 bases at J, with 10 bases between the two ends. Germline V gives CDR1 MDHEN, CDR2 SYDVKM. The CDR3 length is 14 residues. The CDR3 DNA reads TGTGCCAGCAGTTTAAGTCGAAGAGCCTACGAGCAGTACTTC. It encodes CASSLSRRAYEQYF.

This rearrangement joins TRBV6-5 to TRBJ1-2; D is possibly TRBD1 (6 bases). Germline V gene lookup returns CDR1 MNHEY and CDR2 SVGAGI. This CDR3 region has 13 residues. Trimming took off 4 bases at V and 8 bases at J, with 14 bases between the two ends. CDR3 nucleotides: TGTGCCAGCAGTTCCCCCAGGGGTGGCGGCTACACCTTC. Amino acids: CASSSPRGGGYTF.

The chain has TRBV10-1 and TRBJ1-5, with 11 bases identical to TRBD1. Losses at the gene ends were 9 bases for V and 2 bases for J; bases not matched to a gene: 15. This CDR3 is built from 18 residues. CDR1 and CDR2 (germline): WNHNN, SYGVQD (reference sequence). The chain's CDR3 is CASYYPGQGVNGNQPQHF. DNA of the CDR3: TGCGCCAGTTATTATCCGGGACAGGGGGTTAACGGCAATCAGCCCCAGCATTTT.

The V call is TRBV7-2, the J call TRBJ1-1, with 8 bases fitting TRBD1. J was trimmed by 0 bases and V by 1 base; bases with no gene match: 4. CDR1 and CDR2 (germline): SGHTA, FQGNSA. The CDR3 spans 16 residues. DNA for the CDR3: TGTGCCAGCAGCTTAGTCGGGACAGGAATGAACACTGAAGCTTTCTTT. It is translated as CASSLVGTGMNTEAFF.

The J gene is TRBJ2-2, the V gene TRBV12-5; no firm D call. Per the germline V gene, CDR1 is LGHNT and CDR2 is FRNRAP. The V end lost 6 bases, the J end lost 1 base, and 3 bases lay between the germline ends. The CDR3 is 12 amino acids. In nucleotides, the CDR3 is TGTGCTAGTGGCAAGAACACCGGGGAGCTGTTTTTT. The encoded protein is CASGKNTGELFF.

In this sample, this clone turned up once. The CDR3 region is CASSTTGGAGANVLTF. CDR3 DNA sequence: TGTGCCAGCAGCACAACTGGGGGGGCTGGGGCCAACGTCCTGACTTTC. The rearrangement joins TRBV7-3 to TRBJ2-6, with 7 positions matching TRBD2. Germline V gene sequence: CDR1 SGHTA, CDR2 FQGTGA. The ends lost 5 bases at V and 2 bases at J; junction bases unmatched: 6. This CDR3 contains 16 residues.